This T cell receptor (beta chain) was captured by sequencing in a study of human T cells and chemical hapten exposure. This CDR3 spans 16 amino acids. Germline V gene data show CDR1 as SGHTA and CDR2 as FQGNSA. V gave up 6 bases and J gave up 5 bases, with 19 bases separating them. Indicated time point: patch test 1, 2 weeks after DPC sensitization. Treatment noted: therapeutic diphenylcyclopropenone sensitization with weekly scalp DPC. The library tagged each cDNA molecule with unique molecular identifiers. TCRdb fed the RACE reads into MiXCR, producing one record per CDR3 protein. The profile shows 180,000 or so distinct CDR3 sequences, about 15% of them singletons.

The V call is TRBV7-2, the J call TRBJ1-4; possibly TRBD1 for D (5 bases). The source of this sequence is a young woman with alopecia areata. Some clones in this sample may be carry-over from other donors' samples. The input for sequencing was whole blood, taken in connection with sensitization to the hapten diphenylcyclopropenone (DPC). CDR3 sequence: CASSSGKGPSNEKLFF. As DNA, the CDR3 is TGTGCCAGCAGTTCAGGGAAGGGCCCTTCGAATGAAAAACTGTTTTTT.